Shown below are 24 T cell receptor beta chains from a single sample sequenced in a study. The repertoire was sequenced with immunoSEQ multiplex PCR; TCRdb's copy has only in-frame clones and lacks some. The data show roughly 68,000 clones, with 90% to 95% seen just once and 3.5% to 5.5% held by the top ten. Sequencing input: PBMCs. All receptors derive from a man aged 35 to 55 with rheumatoid arthritis.

The rearrangement uses TRBV28 and TRBJ1-6, with TRBD1 identical over 7 bases. Germline assignment: CDR1 MDHEN and CDR2 SYDVKM. The CDR3 is made up of 14 amino acids. V trimming: 7 bases; J trimming: 4 bases; junction bases outside the gene matches: 4. The CDR3 sequence is CASKQGPYNSPLHF. As DNA, the CDR3 is TGTGCCAGCAAACAGGGGCCGTATAATTCACCCCTCCACTTT.

This clone occurred once. The chain recombines TRBV6-5 with TRBJ2-2; D is ambiguous. CDR1 is MNHEY, CDR2 SVGAGI, per germline. The CDR3 has 13 residues. V lost 6 bases to trimming and J lost 1 base, with 6 bases between them. CDR3 sequence (DNA): TGTGCCAGCAGACCTAAGAACACCGGGGAGCTGTTTTTT. Its translation: CASRPKNTGELFF.

The J gene is TRBJ2-3, the V gene TRBV4-1; D gene unclear. Trimming stripped 4 bases from V and 4 bases from J, with 9 bases between. Germline V gene sequence: CDR1 MGHRA, CDR2 YSYEKL. The CDR3 length is 13 residues. The CDR3 bases are TGCGCCAGCAGCCCTCGGTTCTCAGATACGCAGTATTTT. Protein sequence: CASSPRFSDTQYF.

The V and J genes are TRBV11-3 and TRBJ1-1, with TRBD1 as a possible D gene (5 bases). Germline V gives CDR1 SGHNT, CDR2 YENEEA. Trimming removed 2 bases from V and 6 bases from J, with 13 bases in between. This CDR3 region has 14 residues. The DNA for the CDR3 is TGTGCCAGCAGCTTAACGTCAGGGAAATCTGAAGCTTTCTTT. Protein sequence: CASSLTSGKSEAFF.

This chain uses TRBV28 with TRBJ2-2; TRBD2 agrees at 7 bases. This CDR3 has 16 amino acids. CDR1 is MDHEN and CDR2 is SYDVKM in the germline V gene. With 10 bases clipped from V and 0 bases from J, the junction kept 11 bases outside the gene matches. The CDR3 sequence: CAIQKVGGSNTGELFF. CDR3 DNA: TGTGCCATCCAAAAGGTCGGGGGGTCGAACACCGGGGAGCTGTTTTTT.

This clone was counted a single time. The rearrangement uses TRBV18 and TRBJ2-3; 10 positions agree with TRBD2. Germline CDR1 is KGHSH and CDR2 is LQKENI. With 6 bases clipped from V and 1 base from J, the junction kept 7 bases outside the gene matches. CDR3 length equals 16 residues. CDR3 sequence (DNA): TGTGCCAGCTCGGCCGGGACTAGCGTACGCACAGATACGCAGTATTTT. Translating gives CASSAGTSVRTDTQYF.

V gene TRBV6-1 combines with J gene TRBJ2-7; 7 bases match TRBD2. The V and J ends lost 2 bases and 3 bases, in that order; junction bases with no gene match: 4. CDR3 length equals 14 residues. CDR1 and CDR2 (germline): MNHNS, SASEGT. CDR3: CASSENGGSYEQYF. The CDR3 nucleotides read TGTGCCAGCAGTGAAAACGGGGGGAGCTACGAGCAGTACTTC.

V is TRBV7-2 and J is TRBJ1-5, with 9 bases that match TRBD1. Germline-derived CDR1 and CDR2 are SGHTA and FQGNSA. The J segment lost 7 bases and the V segment lost 5 bases, leaving 9 bases of the junction unmatched. This CDR3 contains 15 residues. This chain's CDR3 is CASSRPGQGQQPQHF. In DNA form, the CDR3 reads TGTGCCAGCAGCCGCCCGGGACAGGGTCAGCAGCCCCAGCATTTT.

CDR3 protein: CASSETGFSGYTF. CDR3 bases: TGTGCCAGCAGTGAGACAGGGTTCAGTGGCTACACCTTC. The V gene is TRBV25-1, the J gene TRBJ1-2, with 7 bases identical to TRBD1. Germline V gene sequence: CDR1 MGHDK, CDR2 SYGVNS. The CDR3 is made up of 13 amino acids. The J segment lost 7 bases and the V segment lost 3 bases, leaving 5 bases of the junction unmatched.

V is TRBV11-2 and J is TRBJ2-5; TRBD1 matches 7 bases. CDR1 is SGHAT, CDR2 FQNNGV, per germline. The CDR3 runs 14 residues. V was clipped by 5 bases and J by 4 bases; unmatched bases: 7. CDR3 protein: CASSLLPGGETQYF. DNA for the CDR3: TGTGCCAGCAGCCTTCTACCAGGGGGAGAGACCCAGTACTTC.

Comment on this clone: Other DNA sequences from this sample encode an identical CDR3 as well. The chain joins TRBV5-1 to TRBJ2-7, with a possible D match to TRBD1 (6 bases). The V end lost 0 bases, the J end lost 1 base, and 11 bases lay between the germline ends. The germline gives CDR1 SGHRS, CDR2 YFSETQ. The CDR3 consists of 15 residues. CDR3 sequence reads: CASSLVARGSYEQYF. The CDR3 bases are TGCGCCAGCAGCTTGGTGGCCAGGGGATCCTACGAGCAGTACTTC.

This sequence joins TRBV18 and TRBJ1-4; 7 bases are shared with TRBD1. Unmatched junction bases numbered 7, after V lost 4 bases and J lost 5 bases. The CDR3 length is 15 residues. Germline V gives CDR1 KGHSH, CDR2 LQKENI. The CDR3 region has the DNA TGTGCCAGCTCACTCACGACAGGGCCAAATGAAAAACTGTTTTTT. Amino acid sequence: CASSLTTGPNEKLFF.

This clone was seen just once. This chain connects TRBV28 to TRBJ2-4; D might be TRBD2 (5 bases). Deletions cut 4 bases from V and 4 bases from J, with 20 bases between. The CDR3 has 17 residues. Germline V gives CDR1 MDHEN, CDR2 SYDVKM. The CDR3 protein is CASSSVTNGVGKNIQYF. DNA for the CDR3: TGTGCCAGCAGTTCCGTAACGAACGGGGTAGGGAAAAACATTCAGTACTTC.

The chain is built from TRBV7-9 and TRBJ1-2, with 9 bases lining up with TRBD1. The CDR3 has 17 amino acids. The germline CDR1 and CDR2 sequences are SEHNR and FQNEAQ (reference sequence). Trimming at V came to 2 bases and at J to 4 bases, leaving 11 bases not matched to a gene. The CDR3 loop is CASSLPGAGTGSYGYTF. In DNA form, the CDR3 reads TGTGCCAGCAGCTTACCTGGAGCCGGGACAGGGAGCTATGGCTACACCTTC.

This chain links TRBV11-1 with TRBJ1-1, with TRBD1 identical over 8 bases. Unmatched junction bases numbered 4, after V lost 3 bases and J lost 4 bases. The CDR3 is made up of 14 amino acids. Germline-derived CDR1 and CDR2 are SGHAT and FQDESV (reference sequence). The CDR3 region is CASSFGQGFTEAFF. Here the CDR3 DNA reads TGTGCCAGCAGCTTCGGACAGGGCTTCACTGAAGCTTTCTTT. The whole variable domain, remainder taken from reference TRBV11-1 and TRBJ1-1, is EAEVAQSPRYKITEKSQAVAFWCDPISGHATLYWYRQILGQGPELLVQFQDESVVDDSQLPKDRFSAERLKGVDSTLKIQPAELGDSAMYLCASSFGQGFTEAFFGQGTRLTVV.

The genes are TRBV11-1 and TRBJ2-5, with 8 bases aligning to TRBD2. This CDR3 contains 14 residues. The germline gives CDR1 SGHAT, CDR2 FQDESV (reference sequence). Losses at the gene ends were 4 bases for V and 2 bases for J; bases not matched to a gene: 3. CDR3 coding DNA: TGTGCCAGCAGCTCGCGCGGGGGGCAAGAGACCCAGTACTTC. The encoded protein is CASSSRGGQETQYF. The variable domain in full, with the rest retrieved from reference TRBV11-1 and TRBJ2-5, is EAEVAQSPRYKITEKSQAVAFWCDPISGHATLYWYRQILGQGPELLVQFQDESVVDDSQLPKDRFSAERLKGVDSTLKIQPAELGDSAMYLCASSSRGGQETQYFGPGTRLLVL.

The rearrangement uses TRBV9 and TRBJ2-1; 8 bases line up with TRBD2. With V trimmed by 3 bases and J by 1 base, 9 bases remained unmatched. Germline V gene sequence: CDR1 SGDLS, CDR2 YYNGEE. The CDR3 sequence is 17 residues long. CDR3 sequence (DNA): TGTGCCAGCAGCGCCCACCGGGGGGGAGGTTCCTACAATGAGCAGTTCTTC. Its protein is CASSAHRGGGSYNEQFF.

This clone has just one count. The chain joins TRBV7-2 to TRBJ2-1; 13 bases are shared with TRBD2. Germline trimming cut 4 bases from V and 4 bases from J; bases unmatched to any gene: 13. The CDR3 contains 19 residues. Germline V lookup: CDR1 SGHTA, CDR2 FQGNSA. The CDR3 region is CASSWRLAGGVGIYNEQFF. CDR3 bases: TGTGCCAGCAGCTGGAGACTAGCGGGAGGCGTGGGGATATACAATGAGCAGTTCTTC.

This chain links TRBV4-3 with TRBJ2-2; D unresolved. CDR1 is LGHNA and CDR2 is YSLEER in the germline V gene. The CDR3 is 14 amino acids. Trimming left V 0 bases short and J 6 bases short, with 8 bases between. Written as DNA, the CDR3 is TGCGCCAGCAGCCAAGAAGAGGTGGCCGGGGAGCTGTTTTTT. Protein sequence: CASSQEEVAGELFF.

In this sample, this clone turned up once. This chain connects TRBV29-1 to TRBJ1-1, with TRBD1 identical over 7 bases. This CDR3 comprises 12 residues. Germline CDR1 reads SQVTM; CDR2 reads ANQGSEA. V lost 7 bases to trimming and J lost 3 bases; unmatched junction nucleotides: 5. For the CDR3, the DNA is TGCAGCGCCGGGGACAGTTACACTGAAGCTTTCTTT. Its protein is CSAGDSYTEAFF. The full variable domain, in which reference TRBV29-1 and TRBJ1-1 provide the parts outside the CDR3, is SAVISQKPSRDICQRGTSLTIQCQVDSQVTMMFWYRQQPGQSLTLIATANQGSEATYESGFVIDKFPISRPNLTFSTLTVSNMSPEDSSIYLCSAGDSYTEAFFGQGTRLTVV.

The chain combines TRBV6-6 with TRBJ1-3, with D unresolved. The germline CDR1 and CDR2 sequences are MNHNY and SVGAGI (reference sequence). The CDR3 runs to 13 residues. V was trimmed by 5 bases and J by 0 bases, leaving 5 bases between them. Here the CDR3 reads CASSPVSGNTIYF. CDR3 nucleotide sequence: TGTGCCAGCAGTCCGGTCTCTGGAAACACCATATATTTT.

The chain links TRBV7-3 to TRBJ1-2; D is unresolved. Trimming left V 5 bases short and J 4 bases short, with 14 bases between. The CDR3 totals 14 residues. Germline V gene lookup returns CDR1 SGHTA and CDR2 FQGTGA. CDR3 residues: CASSPSSEGYGYTF. DNA for the CDR3: TGTGCCAGCAGCCCCTCCAGTGAGGGCTATGGCTACACCTTC.

V and J are TRBV27 and TRBJ1-2; D remains unclear. This CDR3 comprises 15 residues. Germline V gene lookup returns CDR1 MNHEY and CDR2 SMNVEV (reference sequence). Trimming took 4 bases from V and 2 from J, leaving 14 bases between them. DNA of the CDR3: TGTGCCAGCAGTTCATACCCCCCGCAGAACTATGGCTACACCTTC. Translated, it gives CASSSYPPQNYGYTF.

The J gene is TRBJ2-1, the V gene TRBV7-8; 7 nucleotides line up with TRBD2. This CDR3 has 15 amino acids. CDR1 SGHVS and CDR2 FQNEAQ come from the germline V gene. V dropped 1 base and J dropped 6; count of bases not matched to a gene: 6. CDR3 in DNA: TGTGCCAGCAGCTTAGAGGCGGGGGAATTCAATGAGCAGTTCTTC. Its translation: CASSLEAGEFNEQFF.